This T cell receptor beta chain was captured by sequencing in a study of tumor and adjacent non-tumor tissue in lung cancer. Broader study findings: Patients with more diverse tumor TCRs had worse survival.

V was pared by 7 bases and J by 3 bases, with 12 bases of the junction left unmatched. The CDR3 contains 15 residues. TCRbeta libraries were built with three rounds of nested PCR, modified from ARM-PCR. Each CDR3 protein is one row after TCRdb ran MiXCR on the multiplex PCR reads. The sample lists roughly 82,000 distinct CDR3 sequences, 76% occurring once. Comments on this clonotype: Its antigen is unknown.

RNA was extracted from bulk tissue without any cell sorting. Distant lung tissue was collected more than 3 cm away from the tumor edge. This clonotype was sampled from a woman aged 45 to 65 with non-small cell lung cancer. V and J are TRBV12-3 or TRBV12-4 and TRBJ2-7, with 7 bases lining up with TRBD1. The sequenced sample consisted of distant non-tumor lung tissue. CDR3 nucleotides: TGTGCCAGCAATAGAAGCTCGGGACAGAACTACGAGCAGTACTTC. The encoded protein is CASNRSSGQNYEQYF.